The entry below gives a single TCR beta chain sequence along with its context. The data stem from a study of blood T cell repertoires in COVID-19. The V end was cut by 6 bases, the J end by 2 bases, with 34 bases between. The length of the CDR3 is 21 residues. As handled by the study authors: From reference gene primer amplification, estimates of nucleated cell counts were derived. Assay: immunoSEQ multiplex PCR; the TCRdb copy retains only in-frame clones and omits some. V, J and clone size are those of that table, while D and trimming were read from the DNA. The sample shows around 100,000 clones, around 87% of them seen only once.

The chain has TRBV23-1 and TRBJ1-2, with a possible D match to TRBD1 (6 bases). TRBV23-1 qualifies as an ORF whose function is uncertain. Specimen: peripheral blood. The sequence came from a middle-aged man with active or convalescent COVID-19. The CDR3 region is CASRPNGGFPHPGQENYGYTF. In DNA form, the CDR3 reads TGCGCCAGCAGACCCAATGGCGGTTTCCCACATCCGGGACAAGAAAACTATGGCTACACCTTC.